Listed below are T cell receptor beta chains from one sample, sequenced in a study of molecular identifiers for immune sequencing clone quantification. TCRdb reanalysed the PCR reads using MiXCR and keeps one entry per CDR3 protein. The sample gives more than 450,000 distinct CDR3 sequences, about 25% of which show up once; about 0.75% is in the top ten. Sequencing input: naive CD8+ T cells from blood, with Jurkat cell RNA spiked in. The receptors come from a human donor in good health. Some libraries in this study had Jurkat cell RNA spiked in. The CDR3 runs from the conserved cysteine through the conserved F or W. D genes are given only for firm matches. Clone sizes are given selectively: once, few, many, or a class where the clone is expanded.

CDR3 protein,CDR3 DNA,J gene,V gene,D gene,clone size
CASSFLGVAVAYNEQFF,TGTGCCAGCAGTTTCCTAGGGGTGGCGGTGGCCTACAATGAGCAGTTCTTC,TRBJ2-1,TRBV27,NA,NA
CSARDPLAGGLETQYF,TGCAGTGCTAGAGATCCCCTAGCGGGGGGGTTGGAGACCCAGTACTTC,TRBJ2-5,TRBV20-1,TRBD2,few
CATSDSIDTQYF,TGTGCCACCAGTGATTCTATAGATACGCAGTATTTT,TRBJ2-3,TRBV24-1,NA,many
CASSPWDSQETQYF,TGTGCCAGCAGCCCATGGGACAGCCAAGAGACCCAGTACTTC,TRBJ2-5,TRBV18,TRBD1,many
CASRYRDRGTDTQYF,TGTGCCAGCAGGTACCGGGACAGGGGGACAGATACGCAGTATTTT,TRBJ2-3,TRBV7-2,TRBD1,few
CASSFHKSTDTQYF,TGTGCCAGCAGTTTCCACAAGAGCACAGATACGCAGTATTTT,TRBJ2-3,TRBV12-3/TRBV12-4,NA,NA
CASSLQGRNTQYF,TGTGCCAGCAGTTTACAGGGACGGAATACGCAGTATTTT,TRBJ2-3,TRBV27,NA,few
CATGTVDNEKLFF,TGTGCCACAGGGACAGTGGATAATGAAAAACTGTTTTTT,TRBJ1-4,TRBV12-3/TRBV12-4,TRBD1,many
CSVEGGGGEPLF,TGCAGCGTTGAGGGAGGGGGAGGGGAGCCGCTTTTT,TRBJ2-2,TRBV29-1,NA,NA
CASSWTENTEAFF,TGTGCCAGCAGCTGGACAGAGAACACTGAAGCTTTCTTT,TRBJ1-1,TRBV2,NA,many
CASSMGLGQLNNEQFF,TGTGCCAGCAGTATGGGACTTGGTCAGCTCAACAATGAGCAGTTCTTC,TRBJ2-1,TRBV28,NA,few
CAIADGGYEQYF,TGTGCCATCGCTGACGGGGGCTACGAGCAGTACTTC,TRBJ2-7,TRBV10-3,NA,many
CSALDKPSTDTQYF,TGCAGTGCCCTGGACAAACCTAGCACAGATACGCAGTATTTT,TRBJ2-3,TRBV20-1,NA,many
CASSQGTGRVLTQYF,TGTGCCAGCAGCCAGGGGACAGGTCGGGTGTTGACCCAGTACTTC,TRBJ2-5,TRBV27,TRBD1,NA
CASSFMGVNTEAFF,TGTGCCAGCAGCTTTATGGGGGTGAACACTGAAGCTTTCTTT,TRBJ1-1,TRBV7-9,NA,NA
CASRRTGGGYNEQFF,TGTGCCAGCAGAAGGACAGGGGGTGGGTACAATGAGCAGTTCTTC,TRBJ2-1,TRBV12-3/TRBV12-4,TRBD1,few
CASSVTGGSYEQFF,TGCGCCAGCAGCGTGACAGGGGGCAGCTATGAGCAGTTCTTC,TRBJ2-1,TRBV4-3,TRBD1,many
CASSSPPGLPYTDTQYF,TGTGCCAGCAGTTCTCCCCCGGGACTACCTTACACAGATACGCAGTATTTT,TRBJ2-3,TRBV28,TRBD2,many
CASSSQLANEQFF,TGTGCCAGCAGTTCCCAACTAGCGAATGAGCAGTTCTTC,TRBJ2-1,TRBV12-3/TRBV12-4,TRBD2,few
CATSRIPNYEQYF,TGTGCCACCAGCCGTATCCCGAACTACGAGCAGTACTTC,TRBJ2-7,TRBV15,NA,once
CGSSMGRGYEQYF,TGTGGCAGCAGCATGGGACGGGGCTACGAGCAGTACTTC,TRBJ2-7,TRBV7-2,NA,NA
CASSGQGIDEQYF,TGTGCCAGCAGTGGACAGGGGATCGACGAGCAGTACTTC,TRBJ2-7,TRBV6-1,TRBD1,few
CASSFVGLFSNQPQHF,TGTGCCAGCAGTTTTGTGGGACTGTTTAGCAATCAGCCCCAGCATTTT,TRBJ1-5,TRBV12-3/TRBV12-4,NA,NA
CASSGTSGYEQYF,TGTGCCAGCAGTGGGACTAGCGGGTACGAGCAGTACTTC,TRBJ2-7,TRBV6-5,TRBD2,NA
CASSEVDGRTPSTDTQYF,TGTGCCAGCAGTGAAGTCGACGGGAGGACCCCTAGCACAGATACGCAGTATTTT,TRBJ2-3,TRBV2,TRBD2,NA
CASRSGLAGVREQYF,TGTGCCAGCAGATCCGGACTAGCGGGAGTTAGGGAGCAGTACTTC,TRBJ2-7,TRBV27,TRBD2,few
CASTMGIDQPQHF,TGTGCCAGTACCATGGGGATCGATCAGCCCCAGCATTTT,TRBJ1-5,TRBV19,NA,NA
CASSLMDRGSYNSPLHF,TGTGCCAGCAGCTTAATGGACAGGGGGTCCTATAATTCACCCCTCCACTTT,TRBJ1-6,TRBV7-2,TRBD1,NA
CASSQEGQGWHERYF,TGTGCCAGCAGCCAAGAAGGCCAGGGCTGGCACGAGCGGTACTTC,TRBJ2-7,TRBV3-1,NA,NA
CASSLGTVNSNQPQHF,TGTGCCAGCAGCCTCGGGACAGTCAATAGCAATCAGCCCCAGCATTTT,TRBJ1-5,TRBV6-6,TRBD1,few
CASSLAGGTVDTQYF,TGCGCCAGCAGCTTGGCCGGGGGAACCGTAGATACGCAGTATTTT,TRBJ2-3,TRBV5-1,NA,NA
CASSTRGAGANVLTF,TGTGCCAGCAGTACACGGGGGGCTGGGGCCAACGTCCTGACTTTC,TRBJ2-6,TRBV6-5,TRBD2,NA
CASSAGSPEQFF,TGTGCCAGCAGTGCGGGTAGCCCCGAGCAGTTCTTC,TRBJ2-1,TRBV2,NA,few
CVTSDSGTSGRRSYNEQFF,TGTGTCACCAGTGATTCCGGGACTAGCGGGAGGAGGTCCTACAATGAGCAGTTCTTC,TRBJ2-1,TRBV24-1,TRBD2,NA
CASSEDLARDPRVETQYF,TGTGCCAGCAGTGAAGACTTGGCCCGGGACCCGCGGGTTGAGACCCAGTACTTC,TRBJ2-5,TRBV2,NA,many
CASSSTGVAEWDQYF,TGTGCCAGCAGCTCAACAGGGGTTGCGGAGTGGGACCAGTACTTC,TRBJ2-7,TRBV7-2,TRBD1,NA
CSVHPVLYNSPLHF,TGCAGTGTTCACCCTGTCCTCTATAATTCACCCCTCCACTTT,TRBJ1-6,TRBV20-1,NA,few
CATSDLQGTPNTGELFF,TGTGCCACCAGTGATTTGCAGGGGACACCCAACACCGGGGAGCTGTTTTTT,TRBJ2-2,TRBV24-1,NA,few
CASSVAGYPNTGELFF,TGTGCCAGCAGCGTAGCCGGCTACCCCAACACCGGGGAGCTGTTTTTT,TRBJ2-2,TRBV9,NA,many
CASSFGQGGDEQYF,TGTGCCAGCAGTTTTGGACAGGGAGGCGACGAGCAGTACTTC,TRBJ2-7,TRBV27,TRBD1,few
CASSYGQGNTEAFF,TGTGCCAGCAGCTACGGACAGGGGAATACTGAAGCTTTCTTT,TRBJ1-1,TRBV13,TRBD1,many
CASSLATENTGELFF,TGTGCCAGCAGCTTAGCTACGGAGAACACCGGGGAGCTGTTTTTT,TRBJ2-2,TRBV7-9,NA,many